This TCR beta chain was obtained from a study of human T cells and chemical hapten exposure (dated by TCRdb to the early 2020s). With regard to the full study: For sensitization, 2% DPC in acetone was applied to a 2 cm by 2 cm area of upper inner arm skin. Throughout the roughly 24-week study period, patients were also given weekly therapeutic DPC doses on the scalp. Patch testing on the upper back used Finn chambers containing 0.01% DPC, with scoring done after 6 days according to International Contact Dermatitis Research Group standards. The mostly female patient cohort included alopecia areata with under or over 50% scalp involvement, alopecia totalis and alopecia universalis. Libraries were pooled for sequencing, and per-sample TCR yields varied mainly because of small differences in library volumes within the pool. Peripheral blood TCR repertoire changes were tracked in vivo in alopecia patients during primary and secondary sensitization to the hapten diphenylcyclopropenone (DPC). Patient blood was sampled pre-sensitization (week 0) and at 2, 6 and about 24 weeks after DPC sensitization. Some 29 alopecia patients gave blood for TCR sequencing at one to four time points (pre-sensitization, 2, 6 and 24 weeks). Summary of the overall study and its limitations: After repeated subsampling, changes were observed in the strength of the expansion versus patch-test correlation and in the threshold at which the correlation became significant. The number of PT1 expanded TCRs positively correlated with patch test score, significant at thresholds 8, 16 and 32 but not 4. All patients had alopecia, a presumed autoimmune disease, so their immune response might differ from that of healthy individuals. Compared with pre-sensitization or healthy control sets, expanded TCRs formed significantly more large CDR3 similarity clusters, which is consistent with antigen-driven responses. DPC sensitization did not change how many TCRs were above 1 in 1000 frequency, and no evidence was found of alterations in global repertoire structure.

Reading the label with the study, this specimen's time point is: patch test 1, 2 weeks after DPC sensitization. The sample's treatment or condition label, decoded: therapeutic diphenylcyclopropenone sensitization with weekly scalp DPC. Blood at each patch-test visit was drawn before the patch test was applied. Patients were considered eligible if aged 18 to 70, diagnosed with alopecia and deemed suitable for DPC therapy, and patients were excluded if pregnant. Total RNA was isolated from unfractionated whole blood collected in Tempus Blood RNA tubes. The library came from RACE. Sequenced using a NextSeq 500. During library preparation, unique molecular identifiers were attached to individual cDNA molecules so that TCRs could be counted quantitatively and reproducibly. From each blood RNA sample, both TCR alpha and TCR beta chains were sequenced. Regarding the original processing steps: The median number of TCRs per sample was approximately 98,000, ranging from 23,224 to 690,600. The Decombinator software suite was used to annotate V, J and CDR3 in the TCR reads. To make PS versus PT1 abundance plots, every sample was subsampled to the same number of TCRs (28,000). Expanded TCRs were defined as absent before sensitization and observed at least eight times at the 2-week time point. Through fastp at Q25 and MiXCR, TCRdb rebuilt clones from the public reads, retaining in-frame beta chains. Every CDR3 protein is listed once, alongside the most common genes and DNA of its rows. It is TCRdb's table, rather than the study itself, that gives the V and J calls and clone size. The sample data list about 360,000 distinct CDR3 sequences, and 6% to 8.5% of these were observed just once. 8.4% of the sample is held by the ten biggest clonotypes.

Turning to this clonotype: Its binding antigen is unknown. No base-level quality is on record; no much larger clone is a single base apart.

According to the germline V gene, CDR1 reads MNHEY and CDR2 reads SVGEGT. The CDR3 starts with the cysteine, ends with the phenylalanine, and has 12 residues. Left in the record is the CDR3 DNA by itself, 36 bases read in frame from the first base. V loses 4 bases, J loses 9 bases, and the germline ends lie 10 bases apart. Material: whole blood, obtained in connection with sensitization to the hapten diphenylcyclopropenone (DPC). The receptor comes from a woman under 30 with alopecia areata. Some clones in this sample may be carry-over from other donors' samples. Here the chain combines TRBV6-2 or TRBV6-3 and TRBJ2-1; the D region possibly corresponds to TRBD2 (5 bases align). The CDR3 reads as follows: CASSWKAGEQFF. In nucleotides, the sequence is TGTGCCAGCAGTTGGAAGGCGGGTGAGCAGTTCTTC.